The present entry profiles one T cell receptor (beta chain) with its context. Its matching antigen is unknown. The data derive from a study of T-cell reconstitution after alpha-beta-depleted transplantation in children. Study-level results: Newly generated T cells supplied most T-cell counts and diversity one year post-transplant.

TCRbeta library preparation incorporated unique molecular identifiers. TCRdb reprocessed the PCR reads with MiXCR, giving one entry per CDR3 protein. The sample has more than 500,000 distinct CDR3 sequences, over 10% seen once. Sequencing was performed on PBMCs, mostly from graft donor cells, taken 180 days after TCRalphabeta/CD19-depleted stem cell transplant. This TCR came from a female patient between 2 and 15 years old who had a stem cell transplant for aplastic anemia, so the T cells may come from the graft donor.

CDR3 protein: CASSGQFYNEQFF. The DNA for the CDR3 is TGTGCCAGCAGTGGACAGTTTTACAATGAGCAGTTCTTC. This rearrangement joins TRBV6-2 or TRBV6-3 to TRBJ2-1; TRBD1 might be the D (6 bases). Trimming pared 5 bases from V and 4 bases from J, leaving 9 bases between. The germline V gene encodes CDR1 MNHEY and CDR2 SVGEGT. The length of the CDR3 is 13 residues.